The T cell receptor beta chain described here comes from a study of OX40 agonist ivuxolimab in advanced cancers. With respect to the entire study: The costimulatory receptor OX40 (CD134) was targeted by ivuxolimab, a fully human IgG2 agonistic monoclonal antibody. Three dose-escalation patients achieved partial responses, one with hepatocellular carcinoma and two with cutaneous melanoma. Patients were allowed to have had prior anti-PD-1, anti-PD-L1 or anti-CTLA-4 therapy, and more than 35% of the dose-escalation patients had been treated with checkpoint inhibitors. Peripheral TCRbeta sequencing was intended to test whether TCR sequence diversity was altered and clonal T-cell expansion was caused by ivuxolimab. The dose-escalation cohort was roughly 83% male with a mean age of around 64 years, ranging from roughly 20 to 80. Of the approximately 50 dose-escalation patients, hepatocellular carcinoma was present in about 20, melanoma in approximately 15, renal cell carcinoma in 9 and head and neck cancer in 9. The paper covers the monotherapy dose-escalation part of the phase I ivuxolimab trial, which included N of about 56 patients. Intravenous ivuxolimab was administered to patients every 2 weeks at six dose levels: 0.01, 0.1, 0.3, 1.5, 3 and 10 mg/kg. Beyond this particular receptor, the publication reports: On average, CD8+ T cells showed more expanded clones than CD4+ T cells after ivuxolimab. Low levels of normalized T-cell clonal expansion were also seen in some nonresponding patients. At doses of 0.1 to 3.0 mg/kg, clonal expansion of both CD4+ and CD8+ T cells in blood was seen between baseline and week 6. In the 0.1-3.0 mg/kg groups, partial responders had among the lowest normalized peripheral clonal expansion, particularly in CD8+ T cells. The antigen specificity of the clonally expanded peripheral T cells was not determined.

To note about this clone: Its specific antigen is unknown. Base qualities were left out, and no much larger clone turns up one base away.

For CDR1 and CDR2, the germline V gene (reference sequence) lists SSHAT and FNYEAQ. From cysteine to phenylalanine, the CDR3 is 14 amino acids long. Only the CDR3 part of the read is kept: 42 bases, read in frame from the first base. The junction shows trimming of 0 bases on V and 7 bases on J, and the gene matches do not reach 6 bases of it. To sequence the TCRbeta CDR3 region, genomic DNA was isolated from the sorted cells. The immunoSEQ Assay was used to sequence the TCRbeta CDR3 regions. Imported from immuneACCESS, the table was reduced by TCRdb to in-frame sequences with V and J called. These copies leave out some clones; in studies compared against another copy, an unresolved V gene accounts for under half, and the cause of the remainder is not known. The sample table shows around 20,000 clones, and around 80% are seen once. The top ten hold around a third of the sample. The trial excluded patients who had a history of autoimmune disease or were on systemic immunosuppression. Peripheral blood for TCR sequencing was drawn from every dose cohort at baseline, at cycle 4 day 1 and at cycle 7 day 1. The samples were drawn from a first-in-human, open-label, multicenter phase I dose-escalation trial of ivuxolimab. Adults with locally advanced or metastatic melanoma, renal cell, hepatocellular, or head and neck squamous cell carcinoma were enrolled in the trial. Before TCR sequencing, CD4+ T cells and CD8+ T cells from peripheral blood were sorted into separate populations.

This TCR was recovered from an adult with an advanced solid tumor such as melanoma, head and neck, liver or kidney cancer. The V and J genes are TRBV7-7 and TRBJ2-7; the junction holds 7 bases that match TRBD2. The sequences come from CD4+ or CD8+ T cells sorted from blood, collected in a trial of the OX40 agonist ivuxolimab. The nucleotide sequence is TGTGCCAGCAGCTTAGCGCCGCTAGCGGAAGAGCAGTACTTC. The resulting protein is CASSLAPLAEEQYF.